The clone carrying this TCR beta chain was observed at least ten times. As yet, its antigen is unknown. This sample stems from a study of identical twins. Study-level findings and limits: Out-of-frame alpha sequences shared by twins were enriched for low generation probability. Fewer insertions characterized abundant cord blood beta clonotypes, whereas memory repertoires showed none. Models underestimated out-of-frame TCR alpha sharing in monozygotic twins.

This CDR3 is 16 amino acids long. Germline V gene data show CDR1 as KGHSH and CDR2 as LQKENI. The ends were cut back, 3 bases at V and 6 bases at J, with 18 bases in the middle. TCRdb fed the 5' RACE reads into MiXCR, producing one record per CDR3 protein. The sample consists of hundreds of thousands of distinct CDR3 sequences, about an eighth of them appearing once. The clonotype was recovered from a woman under 30 in good health. The chain combines TRBV18 with TRBJ1-5; the D is unclear. The sequenced material came from memory (CD45RO+) T cells sorted from blood. Written as DNA, the CDR3 is TGTGCCAGCTCACCGGCAGGAGGAGGCGGTGTTCAGCCCCAGCATTTT. The encoded protein is CASSPAGGGGVQPQHF.